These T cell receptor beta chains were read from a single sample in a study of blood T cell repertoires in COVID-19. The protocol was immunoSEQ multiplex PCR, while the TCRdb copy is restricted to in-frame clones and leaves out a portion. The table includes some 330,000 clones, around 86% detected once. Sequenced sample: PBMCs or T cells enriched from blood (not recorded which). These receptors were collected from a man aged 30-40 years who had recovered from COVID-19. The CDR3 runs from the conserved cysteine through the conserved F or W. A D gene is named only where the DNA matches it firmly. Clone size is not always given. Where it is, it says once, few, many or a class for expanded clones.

CATSDGGRNNEQFF,TGTGCCACCAGTGATGGGGGCAGGAACAATGAGCAGTTCTTC,.,.,14,TRBV24-1,TRBJ2-1
CASRDPVPSGQSSYEQYF,TGTGCCAGCAGGGACCCGGTTCCTAGCGGGCAGAGCTCCTACGAGCAGTACTTC,.,TRBD2,18,TRBV5-7,TRBJ2-7
CASSKGSITGTADTDTQYF,TGTGCCAGTAGTAAGGGGTCGATTACAGGGACAGCTGACACAGATACGCAGTATTTT,.,TRBD1,19,TRBV19,TRBJ2-3
CASRGQGFIYGYTF,TGTGCCAGCCGGGGACAGGGTTTTATCTATGGCTACACCTTC,.,TRBD1,14,TRBV5-6,TRBJ1-2
CASSLGQGVSDTQYF,TGCGCCAGCAGCTTGGGACAGGGGGTCTCAGATACGCAGTATTTT,.,TRBD1,15,TRBV5-1,TRBJ2-3
CASSGSGRTDTQYF,TGTGCCAGTAGCGGTAGCGGGAGAACAGATACGCAGTATTTT,.,TRBD2,14,TRBV19,TRBJ2-3
CASSLGQASNQPQHF,TGTGCCAGCAGCTTAGGGCAGGCCAGCAATCAGCCCCAGCATTTT,.,.,15,TRBV11-2,TRBJ1-5
CASSPSSTGGGEQFF,TGCGCCAGCAGCCCCTCCTCCACAGGGGGCGGTGAGCAGTTCTTC,.,TRBD1,15,TRBV4-1,TRBJ2-1
CASSEIQGRGGNQPQHF,TGCGCCAGCAGTGAAATCCAGGGGAGAGGTGGCAATCAGCCCCAGCATTTT,.,.,17,TRBV10-2,TRBJ1-5
CASRDFGTNTEAFF,TGTGCCAGCCGAGACTTCGGGACTAACACTGAAGCTTTCTTT,once,.,14,TRBV28,TRBJ1-1
CATSTAGVPGELFF,TGTGCCACCAGTACAGCGGGAGTCCCCGGGGAGCTGTTTTTT,.,TRBD2,14,TRBV24-1,TRBJ2-2
CATSRRGPGEQYF,TGTGCCACCAGCAGGAGGGGGCCAGGGGAGCAGTACTTC,once,TRBD1,13,TRBV15,TRBJ2-7
CASSFRSDRAEAFF,TGTGCCAGCAGCTTTCGGTCGGACAGGGCTGAAGCTTTCTTT,.,TRBD1,14,TRBV13,TRBJ1-1
CATRGQGRTGELFF,TGTGCCACCAGAGGACAGGGAAGAACCGGGGAGCTGTTTTTT,.,TRBD1,14,TRBV24-1,TRBJ2-2
CASSLTGTKGNQPQHF,TGTGCCAGCAGCTTGACCGGGACAAAAGGGAATCAGCCCCAGCATTTT,few,.,16,TRBV11-3,TRBJ1-5
CASNYGLGADTQYF,TGTGCCAGCAACTACGGACTAGGCGCAGATACGCAGTATTTT,.,TRBD2,14,TRBV27,TRBJ2-3
CASSLGPGQGFITEAFF,TGTGCCAGCAGCTTAGGCCCGGGACAGGGGTTCATCACTGAAGCTTTCTTT,.,TRBD1,17,TRBV13,TRBJ1-1
CASSRQTGWSETQYF,TGTGCCAGCAGTCGACAGACAGGGTGGTCAGAGACCCAGTACTTC,.,TRBD1,15,TRBV6-5,TRBJ2-5
CASTRAGGGMNTEAFF,TGTGCCAGCACCCGCGCGGGGGGGGGAATGAACACTGAAGCTTTCTTT,.,.,16,TRBV7-9,TRBJ1-1
CASSSRDTGNTIYF,TGTGCCAGCAGCTCTAGGGACACTGGAAACACCATATATTTT,.,.,14,TRBV11-2,TRBJ1-3
CASIRYGYTF,TGTGCCAGCATCCGGTATGGCTACACCTTC,.,.,10,TRBV7-9,TRBJ1-2
CASSFLAGQPNTEAFF,TGTGCCAGCAGTTTCCTCGCGGGACAGCCGAACACTGAAGCTTTCTTT,.,TRBD1,16,TRBV27,TRBJ1-1
CACYRTSGGPRSYEQYF,TGTGCCTGCTACCGGACTAGCGGGGGGCCCCGCTCCTACGAGCAGTACTTC,.,TRBD2,17,TRBV30,TRBJ2-7
CASSVTTGNTEAFF,TGTGCCAGCAGCGTTACAACAGGGAACACTGAAGCTTTCTTT,once,.,14,TRBV9,TRBJ1-1
CASSQLNSEQFF,TGTGCCAGCAGCCAGCTAAATAGCGAGCAGTTCTTC,.,.,12,TRBV7-9,TRBJ2-1
CASSLPGRYTGELFF,TGTGCCAGCAGCCTCCCCGGGAGATACACCGGGGAGCTGTTTTTT,.,.,15,TRBV7-9,TRBJ2-2
CASRDKLNTEAFF,TGCGCCAGCAGGGACAAACTGAACACTGAAGCTTTCTTT,few,.,13,TRBV10-1,TRBJ1-1